A selection of T cell receptor beta chains follows, all from one sample in a study of CD8 T cells in Susac syndrome. TCRdb reprocessed the immunoSEQ multiplex PCR reads via MiXCR and lists one record per CDR3 protein. The sample has 150,000 to 200,000 distinct CDR3 sequences; approximately 94% are singletons. Sequencing was done on a sample of CD4+ T cells from PBMCs. The receptors here all came from a human donor with multiple sclerosis. CDR3s include the opening cysteine and the closing phenylalanine or tryptophan. D genes are given only for firm matches. Rows give clone size only sometimes, using once, few, many, or a class for an expanded clone.

J gene,clone size,V gene,D gene,CDR3 protein,CDR3 DNA
TRBJ2-1,.,TRBV3-1,.,CASSQDFLSGEQFF,TGTGCCAGCAGCCAAGACTTTCTATCTGGTGAGCAGTTCTTC
TRBJ1-1,.,TRBV30,.,CASPRGQNTEAFF,TGTGCCTCCCCTAGAGGGCAAAACACTGAAGCTTTCTTT
TRBJ2-3,.,TRBV27,TRBD2,CASSPRGGPGSTDTQYF,TGTGCCAGCAGTCCCCGCGGGGGGCCGGGTTCCACAGATACGCAGTATTTT
TRBJ2-7,.,TRBV11-2,.,CASSLGLGYSYEQYF,TGTGCCAGCAGCTTGGGGTTGGGTTACTCCTACGAGCAGTACTTC
TRBJ2-6,once,TRBV30,.,CAWRRSSGANVLTF,TGTGCCTGGAGACGGTCCTCTGGGGCCAACGTCCTGACTTTC
TRBJ1-2,.,TRBV28,.,CASSTAGQIYGYTF,TGTGCCAGCAGCACGGCCGGACAGATCTATGGCTACACCTTC
TRBJ2-7,.,TRBV18,TRBD2,CASSPTSGEYEQYF,TGTGCCAGCTCACCTACTAGCGGGGAGTACGAGCAGTACTTC
TRBJ2-3,.,TRBV5-1,.,CASSLGAAGWGTDTQYF,TGCGCCAGCAGCTTGGGAGCAGCCGGCTGGGGCACAGATACGCAGTATTTT
TRBJ2-4,.,TRBV15,.,CATSRAPWGMAKNIQYF,TGTGCCACCAGCAGAGCTCCATGGGGGATGGCCAAAAACATTCAGTACTTC
TRBJ1-5,.,TRBV15,.,CATSSPTGHQPQHF,TGTGCCACCAGCAGTCCTACGGGGCATCAGCCCCAGCATTTT
TRBJ2-7,.,TRBV12-3/TRBV12-4,TRBD1,CAIHRGRRCEQYF,TGTGCCATCCACAGGGGGCGAAGGTGCGAGCAGTACTTC
TRBJ2-1,.,TRBV29-1,TRBD2,CSVSRLAGGVEQFF,TGCAGCGTTTCACGACTAGCGGGGGGGGTCGAGCAGTTCTTC
TRBJ2-5,.,TRBV14,TRBD1,CASSLQLTGSETQYF,TGTGCCAGCAGCCTACAATTGACAGGGTCGGAGACCCAGTACTTC
TRBJ1-1,.,TRBV10-2,.,CASSESLNTEAFF,TGCGCCAGCAGTGAGTCGCTAAACACTGAAGCTTTCTTT
TRBJ2-5,.,TRBV3-1,.,CASSQVSLGAPGQETQYF,TGTGCCAGCAGCCAAGTAAGCCTGGGGGCTCCCGGCCAAGAGACCCAGTACTTC
TRBJ1-1,.,TRBV5-1,.,CASSPPGGGTEAFF,TGCGCCAGCAGCCCCCCAGGTGGCGGTACTGAAGCTTTCTTT
TRBJ2-5,.,TRBV5-1,TRBD2,CASRHPSGGIETQYF,TGCGCCAGCAGACACCCAAGCGGGGGGATCGAGACCCAGTACTTC
TRBJ2-3,.,TRBV2,.,CASSVGDTQYF,TGTGCCAGCAGTGTAGGAGATACGCAGTATTTT
TRBJ1-6,.,TRBV14,.,CASSSLGGSYNSPLHF,TGTGCCAGCAGCTCTCTAGGGGGCTCCTATAATTCACCCCTCCACTTT
TRBJ2-1,.,TRBV6-1,TRBD2,CASRGTSGGGSYEQFF,TGTGCCAGCAGGGGAACTAGCGGGGGCGGCTCTTATGAGCAGTTCTTC
TRBJ1-1,.,TRBV2,.,CASSEMRVMGEAFF,TGTGCCAGCAGTGAAATGAGAGTGATGGGTGAAGCTTTCTTT
TRBJ2-7,.,TRBV20-1,TRBD2,CSARVRGTRSEQYF,TGCAGTGCTAGAGTGAGAGGGACTAGGAGCGAGCAGTACTTC
TRBJ1-2,.,TRBV28,.,CASSFASGGRPRGYGYTF,TGTGCCAGCAGTTTTGCCTCGGGGGGGAGGCCGAGGGGCTATGGCTACACCTTC
TRBJ1-6,.,TRBV12-3/TRBV12-4,.,CASSLRGTHSPLHF,TGTGCCAGCAGTTTAAGGGGGACGCATTCACCCCTCCACTTT
TRBJ2-7,.,TRBV3-1,.,CASSQGPPGEQYF,TGTGCCAGCAGCCAAGGCCCTCCCGGGGAGCAGTACTTC
TRBJ2-7,.,TRBV18,.,CASSQSDGYEQYF,TGTGCCAGCTCACAATCAGACGGCTACGAGCAGTACTTC
TRBJ1-2,once,TRBV11-2,.,CASSLEVEGFGYTF,TGTGCCAGCAGCTTAGAGGTTGAGGGGTTTGGCTACACCTTC
TRBJ2-3,.,TRBV9,.,CASSVSADTQYF,TGTGCCAGCAGCGTAAGTGCAGATACGCAGTATTTT
TRBJ1-1,.,TRBV30,.,CAWRAFRDPFF,TGTGCCTGGAGAGCCTTCAGGGATCCTTTCTTT
TRBJ2-7,.,TRBV3-1,TRBD2,CASSAGLAGVGYEQYF,TGTGCCAGCAGTGCTGGACTAGCGGGAGTAGGATACGAGCAGTACTTC
TRBJ2-1,few,TRBV27,TRBD2,CASSLGLAGGPYNEQFF,TGTGCCAGCAGTTTAGGGCTAGCGGGAGGTCCCTACAATGAGCAGTTCTTC
TRBJ2-3,.,TRBV2,.,CASSDTAGTQYF,TGTGCCAGCAGTGATACTGCGGGTACGCAGTATTTT
TRBJ2-7,.,TRBV28,TRBD1,CASSVGQGGAYEQYF,TGTGCCAGCAGTGTGGGACAGGGGGGGGCCTACGAGCAGTACTTC
TRBJ1-6,.,TRBV12-3/TRBV12-4,.,CASSLTGPGSPLHF,TGTGCCAGCAGTCTGACCGGGCCCGGGTCACCCCTCCACTTT
TRBJ1-1,.,TRBV28,.,CASRPPGLNTEAFF,TGTGCCAGCAGGCCTCCGGGACTCAACACTGAAGCTTTCTTT
TRBJ1-1,.,TRBV6-6,.,CASRSDGDTEVFF,TGTGCCAGCAGGAGTGATGGGGACACTGAAGTTTTCTTT
TRBJ2-5,.,TRBV25-1,.,CASSEWGGRAGTQYF,TGTGCCAGCAGTGAATGGGGGGGGCGCGCAGGGACCCAGTACTTC
TRBJ2-2,.,TRBV5-1,TRBD1,CASSVGTGGTGELFF,TGCGCCAGCAGCGTCGGGACAGGCGGAACCGGGGAGCTGTTTTTT
TRBJ2-1,.,TRBV9,TRBD2,CASSSTSGRPLDEQFF,TGTGCCAGCAGCTCAACTAGCGGGAGGCCTTTGGATGAGCAGTTCTTC
TRBJ1-1,.,TRBV28,.,CASSSFRGTEAFF,TGTGCCAGCAGTTCCTTCCGTGGCACTGAAGCTTTCTTT
TRBJ2-7,.,TRBV6-2/TRBV6-3,.,CASSYGISSYEQYF,TGTGCCAGCAGTTACGGGATAAGCTCCTACGAGCAGTACTTC
TRBJ2-5,.,TRBV19,TRBD2,CASSILLAGTETQYF,TGTGCCAGTAGTATTCTACTAGCGGGAACAGAGACCCAGTACTTC
TRBJ1-2,.,TRBV6-5,TRBD1,CASRGTGYGYTF,TGTGCCAGCAGGGGGACAGGTTATGGCTACACCTTC
TRBJ1-2,.,TRBV27,.,CASSLSTYSYGYTF,TGTGCCAGCAGTTTATCGACCTACAGCTATGGCTACACCTTC
TRBJ1-2,.,TRBV5-1,.,CASSLGQSNYGYTF,TGCGCCAGCAGCTTGGGCCAGTCTAACTATGGCTACACCTTC
TRBJ2-3,.,TRBV11-2,.,CASSSDHTDTQYF,TGTGCCAGCAGCTCCGACCACACAGATACGCAGTATTTT
TRBJ2-1,.,TRBV29-1,.,CSVDGAGSSYNEQFF,TGCAGCGTTGACGGGGCGGGGAGCTCCTACAATGAGCAGTTCTTC
TRBJ2-2,.,TRBV4-1,.,CASSPRWETTGELFF,TGCGCCAGCAGCCCGAGATGGGAGACGACCGGGGAGCTGTTTTTT
TRBJ1-1,once,TRBV7-2,.,CASSPRGGLNTEAFF,TGTGCCAGCAGCCCCCGAGGAGGATTAAACACTGAAGCTTTCTTT
TRBJ1-2,.,TRBV9,TRBD1,CASSEGTAANYGYTF,TGTGCCAGCAGTGAGGGGACAGCCGCTAACTATGGCTACACCTTC
TRBJ1-2,.,TRBV4-1,.,CASSHPIQGNHGYTF,TGCGCCAGCAGCCACCCAATACAGGGTAACCATGGCTACACCTTC
TRBJ2-7,.,TRBV19,.,CASSPIGITYEQYF,TGTGCCAGTAGTCCTATCGGGATTACTTACGAGCAGTACTTC
TRBJ2-1,.,TRBV30,.,CAWSIGGHINEQFF,TGTGCCTGGAGTATCGGGGGGCACATCAATGAGCAGTTCTTC
TRBJ2-7,once,TRBV2,TRBD1,CASSKGDRSEQYF,TGTGCCAGCAGTAAGGGGGACAGATCCGAGCAGTACTTC
TRBJ2-4,.,TRBV5-5,.,CASGAGAKNIQYF,TGTGCCTCTGGGGCGGGGGCCAAAAACATTCAGTACTTC
TRBJ2-2,.,TRBV6-6,.,CAAREAVPGELFF,TGTGCCGCTCGTGAGGCGGTACCCGGGGAGCTGTTTTTT
TRBJ1-5,.,TRBV30,.,CAWSVLGMTQPQHF,TGTGCCTGGAGTGTCCTGGGTATGACTCAGCCCCAGCATTTT